Given below is one T cell receptor (beta chain) in context. Antigen unknown. This entry belongs to a study of blood T cells in healthy people across ages. In the study overall: Template switching retrieved approximately one barcoded beta molecule for each two T cells.

Primed by a sample-barcoded 5' primer and a J-beta primer mix, a second PCR proceeded for about 6 to 11 cycles. MiXCR, run by TCRdb on the 5' RACE reads, gives a single entry per CDR3 protein. Here the sample spans approximately 2,000,000 distinct CDR3 sequences, approximately 39% being singletons. Study-level points and caveats: Diversity was higher, and naive CD4+ cells more numerous, in long-lived donors than in aged donors. Older age went with lower TCR beta diversity per million T cells, in a roughly linear way.

Germline CDR1 reads MNHNS; CDR2 reads SASEGT. This CDR3 contains 15 residues. Trimming took 3 bases from V and 5 from J, leaving 17 bases between them. The sequence was collected from a human donor in good health. The V gene is TRBV6-1, the J gene TRBJ2-7; D might be TRBD2 (6 bases). Sequencing was carried out using blood. CDR3 DNA sequence: TGTGCCAGCAGTGAGTGGGTGGAGGGGAACCACGAGCAGTACTTC. Its protein product is CASSEWVEGNHEQYF.